The rows below give T cell receptor beta chains drawn from one sample of a study of T cells in Graves' hyperthyroidism and ophthalmopathy. One entry per CDR3 protein results from TCRdb running MiXCR on the multiplex PCR reads. The sample lists about 400,000 distinct CDR3 sequences, just under 15% occurring once. The sample comprised blood. The receptors shown here come from a woman in her 30s with Graves' hyperthyroidism. Each CDR3 is given with its conserved first and last residue. A D gene is named only where the DNA matches it firmly. Clone size, where shown, is once, few, many, or a class for clones that have expanded.

size: few; D: NA; V: TRBV7-9; J: TRBJ1-2; CDR3: CASSPTSANYGYTF; DNA: TGTGCCAGCAGCCCCACCTCAGCTAACTATGGCTACACCTTC
size: NA; D: TRBD1; V: TRBV6-1; J: TRBJ1-4; CDR3: CASSRTGGSEEKLFF; DNA: TGTGCCAGCAGTCGAACAGGGGGATCGGAGGAAAAACTGTTTTTT
size: many; D: NA; V: TRBV3-1; J: TRBJ2-7; CDR3: CASSQDIRYEQYF; DNA: TGTGCCAGCAGCCAAGATATCCGGTACGAGCAGTACTTC
size: many; D: TRBD2; V: TRBV3-1; J: TRBJ2-2; CDR3: CASSLWTSGRWNTGELFF; DNA: TGTGCCAGCAGCCTATGGACTAGCGGGAGATGGAACACCGGGGAGCTGTTTTTT
size: many; D: NA; V: TRBV18; J: TRBJ2-1; CDR3: CASSPPQSNEQFF; DNA: TGTGCCAGCTCACCGCCTCAGAGCAATGAGCAGTTCTTC
size: many; D: NA; V: TRBV6-1; J: TRBJ1-1; CDR3: CASNPGRLDTEAFF; DNA: TGTGCCAGCAACCCGGGACGCCTGGACACTGAAGCTTTCTTT
size: NA; D: NA; V: TRBV7-9; J: TRBJ2-7; CDR3: CASSPSGGMYEQYF; DNA: TGTGCCAGCAGCCCGAGCGGAGGCATGTACGAGCAGTACTTC
size: few; D: TRBD2; V: TRBV6-1; J: TRBJ2-5; CDR3: CASSEFIGTSGSGETQYF; DNA: TGTGCCAGCAGTGAGTTCATCGGGACTAGCGGGAGTGGTGAGACCCAGTACTTC
size: many; D: TRBD2; V: TRBV20-1; J: TRBJ2-5; CDR3: CSASLAGGETQYF; DNA: TGCAGTGCTAGTTTAGCGGGAGGGGAGACCCAGTACTTC
size: many; D: NA; V: TRBV28; J: TRBJ2-5; CDR3: CFDPEGVETQYF; DNA: TGTTTCGACCCCGAAGGTGTAGAGACCCAGTACTTC
size: NA; D: TRBD1; V: TRBV24-1; J: TRBJ2-3; CDR3: CATRPQGYTDTQYF; DNA: TGTGCCACCAGACCACAGGGGTACACAGATACGCAGTATTTT
size: many; D: NA; V: TRBV2; J: TRBJ2-3; CDR3: CAGGDSSPTDTQYF; DNA: TGTGCCGGGGGGGACAGCAGTCCCACAGATACGCAGTATTTT
size: many; D: NA; V: TRBV4-1; J: TRBJ1-4; CDR3: CASSQAKQLLNEKLFF; DNA: TGCGCCAGCAGCCAGGCGAAACAGTTACTTAATGAAAAACTGTTTTTT
size: few; D: TRBD2; V: TRBV29-1; J: TRBJ2-3; CDR3: CSVEASGIGDTQYF; DNA: TGCAGCGTTGAAGCTAGCGGGATCGGGGATACGCAGTATTTT
size: many; D: NA; V: TRBV7-9; J: TRBJ2-5; CDR3: CASQRNRGGQETQYF; DNA: TGTGCCAGCCAGCGGAACCGAGGGGGACAAGAGACCCAGTACTTC
size: few; D: NA; V: TRBV12-3/TRBV12-4; J: TRBJ2-1; CDR3: CASNPGPSLNEQFF; DNA: TGTGCCAGCAACCCCGGGCCTTCCCTCAATGAGCAGTTCTTC
size: many; D: NA; V: TRBV12-3/TRBV12-4; J: TRBJ1-5; CDR3: CASSYRGVSNQPQHF; DNA: TGTGCCAGCAGTTATCGAGGGGTTAGCAATCAGCCCCAGCATTTT
size: many; D: TRBD1; V: TRBV28; J: TRBJ1-1; CDR3: CASSLRTGVVTEAFF; DNA: TGTGCCAGCAGTCTCCGGACAGGGGTGGTAACTGAAGCTTTCTTT
size: few; D: NA; V: TRBV2; J: TRBJ2-1; CDR3: CASNNKRGSYNEQFF; DNA: TGTGCCAGCAATAATAAGAGAGGGTCCTACAATGAGCAGTTCTTC
size: many; D: NA; V: TRBV28; J: TRBJ1-4; CDR3: CASHWGDEKLFF; DNA: TGTGCCAGTCATTGGGGGGATGAAAAACTGTTTTTT
size: NA; D: TRBD2; V: TRBV24-1; J: TRBJ2-2; CDR3: CATSDRTSGRDTGELFF; DNA: TGTGCCACCAGTGATCGGACTAGCGGGAGAGACACCGGGGAGCTGTTTTTT
size: NA; D: NA; V: TRBV28; J: TRBJ2-1; CDR3: CASSLARNHNEQFF; DNA: TGTGCCAGCAGTTTAGCCAGGAACCACAATGAGCAGTTCTTC
size: NA; D: NA; V: TRBV28; J: TRBJ1-1; CDR3: CASILLWGETEAFF; DNA: TGTGCCAGCATCCTCTTATGGGGGGAGACTGAAGCTTTCTTT
size: many; D: TRBD2; V: TRBV28; J: TRBJ2-1; CDR3: CASSPRPGLAGAYNEQFF; DNA: TGTGCCAGCAGTCCGCGGCCGGGACTAGCGGGAGCCTACAATGAGCAGTTCTTC
size: many; D: TRBD2; V: TRBV5-1; J: TRBJ2-1; CDR3: CASSQISLAGTYNEQFF; DNA: TGCGCCAGCAGCCAGATATCCTTAGCGGGAACCTACAATGAGCAGTTCTTC
size: few; D: NA; V: TRBV27; J: TRBJ2-7; CDR3: CASRKDRYHEQYF; DNA: TGTGCCAGCAGGAAGGACAGATACCACGAGCAGTACTTC
size: NA; D: NA; V: TRBV20-1; J: TRBJ1-2; CDR3: CSARDRRQASNYGYTF; DNA: TGCAGTGCTAGAGATAGGCGACAGGCGTCAAACTATGGCTACACCTTC
size: many; D: NA; V: TRBV28; J: TRBJ2-7; CDR3: CASSLRDLSYEQYF; DNA: TGTGCCAGCAGTTTAAGGGATCTCTCCTACGAGCAGTACTTC
size: NA; D: NA; V: TRBV28; J: TRBJ1-2; CDR3: CASSLSATEGAYGYTF; DNA: TGTGCCAGCAGTTTGTCGGCCACGGAGGGAGCCTATGGCTACACCTTC
size: many; D: NA; V: TRBV11-3; J: TRBJ1-5; CDR3: CASSLLLGNQPQHF; DNA: TGTGCCAGCAGCTTGTTATTGGGCAATCAGCCCCAGCATTTT
size: few; D: NA; V: TRBV6-1; J: TRBJ2-7; CDR3: CASSESGQGTYEQYF; DNA: TGTGCCAGCAGTGAGAGTGGGCAGGGAACCTACGAGCAGTACTTC
size: many; D: NA; V: TRBV6-1; J: TRBJ1-2; CDR3: CASSEKSDYGYTF; DNA: TGTGCCAGCAGTGAAAAAAGTGACTATGGCTACACCTTC
size: many; D: TRBD2; V: TRBV6-1; J: TRBJ2-7; CDR3: CASREAGGMREQYF; DNA: TGTGCCAGCAGGGAAGCGGGAGGGATGAGGGAGCAGTACTTC
size: NA; D: TRBD1; V: TRBV6-5; J: TRBJ1-2; CDR3: CASSYSGQGINYGYTF; DNA: TGTGCCAGCAGTTACTCCGGACAGGGTATTAACTATGGCTACACCTTC
size: few; D: TRBD1; V: TRBV5-4; J: TRBJ1-6; CDR3: CASSPRGQWGSPLHF; DNA: TGTGCCAGCAGCCCGAGGGGACAGTGGGGATCACCCCTCCACTTT
size: NA; D: NA; V: TRBV27; J: TRBJ2-5; CDR3: CASGGNRGETQYF; DNA: TGTGCCAGCGGGGGGAATCGGGGAGAGACCCAGTACTTC
size: few; D: TRBD2; V: TRBV29-1; J: TRBJ2-1; CDR3: CSVSPPAGGAYNEQFF; DNA: TGCAGCGTTTCCCCCCCGGCGGGGGGGGCCTACAATGAGCAGTTCTTC
size: many; D: TRBD2; V: TRBV10-3; J: TRBJ2-3; CDR3: CAISVGSGSTDTQYF; DNA: TGTGCCATCAGTGTGGGTAGCGGGAGCACAGATACGCAGTATTTT
size: NA; D: TRBD2; V: TRBV4-1; J: TRBJ2-1; CDR3: CASSKGGLADNEQFF; DNA: TGCGCCAGCAGCAAAGGGGGACTAGCGGACAATGAGCAGTTCTTC
size: many; D: TRBD2; V: TRBV9; J: TRBJ2-7; CDR3: CASSSEGGRETPYEQYF; DNA: TGTGCCAGCAGCTCCGAAGGCGGGCGGGAGACGCCCTACGAGCAGTACTTC
size: many; D: NA; V: TRBV2; J: TRBJ1-4; CDR3: CASSERDPAQRPNEKLFF; DNA: TGTGCCAGCAGTGAAAGAGATCCGGCACAAAGGCCTAATGAAAAACTGTTTTTT
size: few; D: TRBD1; V: TRBV24-1; J: TRBJ1-2; CDR3: CATRNRGPYGYTF; DNA: TGTGCCACCAGGAACAGGGGACCCTATGGCTACACCTTC
size: many; D: NA; V: TRBV20-1; J: TRBJ2-7; CDR3: CSASNGQSNYEQYF; DNA: TGCAGTGCCAGTAACGGACAGAGCAATTACGAGCAGTACTTC
size: many; D: NA; V: TRBV5-5; J: TRBJ2-7; CDR3: CASSSVLSGYEQYF; DNA: TGTGCCAGCAGTTCGGTCTTGAGCGGCTACGAGCAGTACTTC
size: many; D: TRBD1; V: TRBV28; J: TRBJ1-2; CDR3: CASTPSTGWGGGYTF; DNA: TGTGCCAGCACCCCATCGACAGGGTGGGGGGGGGGCTACACCTTC
size: NA; D: NA; V: TRBV28; J: TRBJ1-1; CDR3: CASNWGVSNTDAFF; DNA: TGTGCCAGCAACTGGGGGGTCTCGAACACTGACGCTTTCTTT
size: NA; D: NA; V: TRBV4-1; J: TRBJ2-7; CDR3: CASSQEAYPYEQYF; DNA: TGCGCCAGCAGCCAAGAAGCCTACCCCTACGAGCAGTACTTC
size: many; D: NA; V: TRBV24-1; J: TRBJ1-5; CDR3: CATSAKRDQPQHF; DNA: TGTGCCACCAGTGCCAAAAGGGATCAGCCCCAGCATTTT